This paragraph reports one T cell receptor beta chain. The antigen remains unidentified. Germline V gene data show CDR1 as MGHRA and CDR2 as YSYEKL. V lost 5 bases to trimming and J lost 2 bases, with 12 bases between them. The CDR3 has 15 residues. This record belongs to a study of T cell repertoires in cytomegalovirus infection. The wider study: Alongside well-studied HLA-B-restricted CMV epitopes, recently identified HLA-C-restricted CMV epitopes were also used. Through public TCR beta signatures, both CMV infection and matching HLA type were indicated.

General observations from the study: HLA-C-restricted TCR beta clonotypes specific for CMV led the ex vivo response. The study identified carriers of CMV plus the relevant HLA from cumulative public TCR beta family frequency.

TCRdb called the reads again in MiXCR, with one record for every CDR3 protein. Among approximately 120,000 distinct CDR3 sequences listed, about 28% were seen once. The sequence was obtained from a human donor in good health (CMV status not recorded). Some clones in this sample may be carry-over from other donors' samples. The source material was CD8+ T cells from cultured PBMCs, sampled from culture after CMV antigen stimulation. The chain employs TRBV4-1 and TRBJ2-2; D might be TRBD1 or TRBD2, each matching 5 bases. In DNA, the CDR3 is TGCGCCAGCAGCACTCGGGACGGAAACACCGGGGAGCTGTTTTTT. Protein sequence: CASSTRDGNTGELFF.